This entry features one T cell receptor beta chain sequence. Its antigen remains unknown. This specimen comes from a study of graft-versus-host responses after intestinal transplantation. Study observations and caveats: Early declines in HvG clones that occurred post-transplant were associated with peak circulating GvH clone levels. Recipient-marrow GvH clones were detected, some having first appeared in ileum or blood.

Sequenced by immunoSEQ multiplex PCR; TCRdb stores in-frame clones only, minus some. The profile shows about 100,000 clones, about 91% of them singletons. This sample comprised unstimulated CD4+ T cells sorted from spleen or lymph node cells, obtained before transplant. The sequence was collected from a human donor who was the organ donor for an intestinal transplant.

The CDR3 DNA follows: TGTGCCAGCAGCGTAGATCACAGCTCCTACAATGAGCAGTTCTTC. Its translation: CASSVDHSSYNEQFF. The V call is TRBV9, the J call TRBJ2-1; no reliable D call. This CDR3 has 15 amino acids. V gave up 0 bases and J gave up 0 bases, with 7 bases separating them. In germline, CDR1 is SGDLS, CDR2 YYNGEE.